The source of this T cell receptor (beta chain) is a study of blood T cells in healthy people across ages. Study-level points and caveats: Age showed a roughly linear inverse relationship with TCR beta diversity per million T cells.

Healthy individuals of Caucasian origin from Russia, aged 6 to 90, served as donors. Researchers report isolating at least 6 million PBMCs per sample. Of note for this clonotype: Its antigen is not identified.

Sample-barcoded 5' priming and a J-beta primer mix drove a second PCR of roughly 6 to 12 cycles. TCRdb re-called the 5' RACE reads through MiXCR, storing one row per CDR3 protein. The sample carries hundreds of thousands of distinct CDR3 sequences, about 30% recorded once. Sequenced material: blood. The clonotype comes from a woman older than 75 in good health.

The CDR3 DNA follows: TGTGCCACCAGTGATTCCCGGGCCGTTCTAAATGAGCAGTTCTTC. Its protein product is CATSDSRAVLNEQFF. The chain couples TRBV24-1 to TRBJ2-1; D gene uncertain. CDR3 length: 15 amino acids. Trimming took 2 bases from V and 7 from J, leaving 14 bases between them. CDR1 is KGHDR, CDR2 SFDVKD, per germline.